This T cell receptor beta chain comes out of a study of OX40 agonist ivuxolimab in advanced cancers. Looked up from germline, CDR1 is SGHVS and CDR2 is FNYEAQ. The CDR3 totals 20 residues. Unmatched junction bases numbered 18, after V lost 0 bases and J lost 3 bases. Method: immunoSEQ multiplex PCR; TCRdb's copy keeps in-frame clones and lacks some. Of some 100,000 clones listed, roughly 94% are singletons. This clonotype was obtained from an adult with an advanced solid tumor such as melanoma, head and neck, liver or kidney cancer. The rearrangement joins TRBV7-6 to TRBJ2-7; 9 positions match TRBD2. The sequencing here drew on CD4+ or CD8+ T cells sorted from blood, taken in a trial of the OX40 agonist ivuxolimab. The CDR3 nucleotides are TGTGCCAGCAGCTTAGCGCAAGGGGTGGCGGGAGGGCCGAAAGTCTACGAGCAGTACTTC. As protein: CASSLAQGVAGGPKVYEQYF.